In this sample, the clone carrying this T cell receptor beta chain turned up many times. What was amplified from RNA transcripts were TCR beta CDR3 regions. First-round RT-PCR targeting the TCR CDR3 was performed with the HTBI primer set. TCRdb reanalysed the multiplex PCR reads using MiXCR and keeps one entry per CDR3 protein. The profile shows 700,000 to 950,000 distinct CDR3 sequences, around 40% of them singletons. With a duration under 2 months, the hyperthyroidism was newly diagnosed in patients aged 18 to 65. Diagnoses used clinical symptoms, serum thyroxine and TRAb, thyroid ultrasound and orbital computed tomography. These data belong to a study of T cells in Graves' hyperthyroidism and ophthalmopathy. Across the whole study: Peripheral blood sampling occurred at initial diagnosis, before any treatment.

Trimming removed 6 bases from V and 8 bases from J; junction bases left unmatched: 7. Per the germline V gene, CDR1 is LNHDA and CDR2 is SQIVND (reference sequence). The CDR3 has 14 amino acids. The chain is built from TRBV19 and TRBJ1-4; 9 nucleotides agree with TRBD1. The sample consisted of blood. The receptor's source is a woman between 35 and 50 years old with Graves' hyperthyroidism. The CDR3 region has the DNA TGTGCCAGTAGACCGGGACAGGGTAACGAAAAACTGTTTTTT. Translation: CASRPGQGNEKLFF.